Listed below are T cell receptor beta chains from one sample, sequenced in a study of metastatic and nonmetastatic thyroid tumors. Via MiXCR, TCRdb re-called the PCR reads. The sample records 15,000 to 20,000 clones, under 30% being singletons. What was sequenced was adjacent normal tissue. The receptors were sampled from a female donor with papillary thyroid cancer or a benign thyroid nodule (not recorded which). Some clones in this sample may be carry-over from other donors' samples. CDR3s include the opening cysteine and the closing phenylalanine or tryptophan. The order of the fields is J gene, clone size, D gene, V gene, CDR3 protein, CDR3 DNA. The D gene is left open where the match is weak. Clone size appears in some rows only: once, few, many, or a class for an expanded clone.

TRBJ2-5,NA,NA,TRBV5-1,CASSLAMAGKETQYF,TGCGCCAGTAGCTTGGCCATGGCAGGGAAGGAGACCCAGTACTTC
TRBJ1-4,NA,NA,TRBV6-1,CASSGYFGTTTNEKLFF,TGTGCCAGCAGTGGCTATTTTGGGACAACAACTAATGAAAAACTGTTTTTT
TRBJ1-1,NA,TRBD1,TRBV7-2,CASSLATGGARTEAFF,TGTGCCAGCAGCTTAGCGACAGGGGGCGCGAGGACTGAAGCTTTCTTT
TRBJ1-1,few,TRBD1,TRBV7-3,CASSLQQGSTEAFF,TGTGCCAGCAGCCTCCAACAGGGGTCAACTGAAGCTTTCTTT
TRBJ1-1,NA,NA,TRBV4-1,CASSQDQSPAFF,TGCGCCAGCAGCCAGGATCAATCCCCCGCTTTCTTT
TRBJ2-2,NA,NA,TRBV6-2/TRBV6-3,CASLLGGLRAVLRAGELFF,NA
TRBJ2-7,NA,TRBD1,TRBV5-1,CASRSTPGTVSYEQYF,TGCGCCAGCAGATCAACACCCGGGACAGTCTCCTACGAGCAGTACTTC
TRBJ2-7,NA,NA,TRBV20-1,CSARDARQWGAYF,TGCAGTGCTAGAGATGCCCGACAGTGGGGCGCGTACTTC
TRBJ2-7,few,TRBD2,TRBV2,CASSEASGRSYEQYF,TGTGCCAGCAGTGAAGCTAGCGGGAGATCCTACGAGCAGTACTTC
TRBJ2-3,NA,NA,TRBV12-3/TRBV12-4,CASSLADTDTQYF,TGTGCCAGCAGTTTAGCCGACACAGATACGCAGTATTTT
TRBJ2-1,few,NA,TRBV30,CAWSYDGNNEQFF,TGTGCCTGGAGCTACGACGGAAACAATGAGCAGTTCTTC
TRBJ2-7,many,NA,TRBV20-1,CSARDRREPRTTEQYF,TGCAGTGCTAGAGATCGCCGGGAGCCACGGACTACCGAGCAGTACTTC
TRBJ1-2,few,NA,TRBV19,CASSIPDSHSYGYTF,TGTGCCAGTAGTATCCCGGATAGCCACTCCTATGGCTACACCTTC
TRBJ1-1,NA,NA,TRBV11-2,CASSLVGYEAFF,TGTGCCAGCAGCTTAGTGGGGTATGAAGCTTTCTTT
TRBJ1-1,NA,NA,TRBV6-1,CAAGGPMNTEAFF,TGTGCCGCCGGGGGACCTATGAACACTGAAGCTTTCTTT
TRBJ2-7,medium-sized,TRBD2,TRBV14,CASSQTSGISYEQYF,TGTGCCAGCAGCCAGACTAGCGGGATTTCCTACGAGCAGTACTTC
TRBJ2-7,NA,TRBD2,TRBV20-1,CSAKTSGSAYEQYF,TGCAGTGCTAAGACTAGCGGGTCGGCCTACGAGCAGTACTTC
TRBJ2-2,few,TRBD2,TRBV6-4,CASSRSGEGMNTGELFF,TGTGCCAGCAGCAGGTCTGGGGAGGGGATGAACACCGGGGAGCTGTTTTTT
TRBJ2-7,NA,NA,TRBV11-1,CASSFAGDGVPTYEQYF,TGTGCCAGCAGCTTCGCAGGGGACGGAGTACCTACCTACGAGCAGTACTTC
TRBJ1-6,few,NA,TRBV20-1,CSAMLGRNSPLHF,TGCAGTGCCATGCTGGGGAGGAATTCACCCCTCCACTTT
TRBJ1-2,NA,NA,TRBV9,CASRDEEVGYTF,TGTGCCAGCAGAGACGAGGAGGTGGGCTACACCTTC
TRBJ2-1,NA,NA,TRBV20-1,CSFFGSSYNEQFF,TGCAGTTTTTTCGGGAGCTCCTACAATGAGCAGTTCTTC
TRBJ2-7,NA,TRBD1,TRBV7-9,CASSQLRQGELGQYF,TGTGCCAGCAGCCAGCTGCGACAGGGGGAGCTTGGGCAGTACTTC
TRBJ2-3,medium-sized,TRBD2,TRBV27,CASSLSGSGMTDTQYF,TGTGCCAGCAGTTTATCGGGTAGCGGGATGACAGATACGCAGTATTTT
TRBJ2-7,NA,NA,TRBV6-5,CAISLGWPHSYEQYF,TGTGCCATCAGCTTGGGGTGGCCCCACTCCTACGAGCAGTACTTC
TRBJ2-3,many,TRBD2,TRBV12-3/TRBV12-4,CASKDSGSGDTQYF,TGTGCCAGCAAAGATAGCGGGAGTGGGGATACGCAGTATTTT
TRBJ1-1,few,TRBD1,TRBV19,CASSYRGEGTEAFF,TGTGCCAGTAGCTACAGGGGAGAAGGTACTGAAGCTTTCTTT
TRBJ2-2,few,TRBD1,TRBV6-1,CASSEGQGNTGELFF,TGTGCCAGCAGTGAGGGACAGGGCAACACCGGGGAGCTGTTTTTT